This passage covers 14 T cell receptor beta chains from one sample sequenced in a study of cytomegalovirus exposure and HLA in healthy donors. This PCR relied on a set of 60 Vbeta primers and 13 Jbeta primers. Sequenced by immunoSEQ multiplex PCR; TCRdb stores in-frame clones only, minus some. Altogether about 140,000 clones are present, over 75% being singletons, with the ten largest covering roughly 2.9%. The specimen sequenced was PBMCs. These receptors came from a woman aged 25 to 39 in good health and CMV-seronegative.

The chain employs TRBV28 and TRBJ2-1; TRBD2 agrees at 10 bases. The length of the CDR3 is 15 residues. V shed 5 bases and J 9 bases; nucleotides not matched to a gene: 10. Per germline, CDR1 MDHEN and CDR2 SYDVKM. The CDR3 loop reads CASSPGTSERGEQFF. CDR3 coding DNA: TGTGCCAGCAGTCCGGGGACTAGCGAAAGGGGTGAGCAGTTCTTC.

This clone has a handful of counts. The sample has other DNA sequences that encode this CDR3 too. The chain employs TRBV30 and TRBJ1-1; D unresolved. The V and J ends lost 0 bases and 1 base respectively, with 6 bases between them. Looked up from germline, CDR1 is GTSNPN and CDR2 is SVGIG (reference sequence). The CDR3 extends over 13 amino acids. The CDR3 region has the DNA TGTGCCTGGAGTGTACGCGGGAACACTGAAGCTTTCTTT. Its protein is CAWSVRGNTEAFF.

In the case of this clone: One end of the junction does not line up with germline, which may come from a read error. The V call is TRBV6-5, the J call TRBJ2-7, with D possibly being TRBD1 (6 bases). Per the germline V gene, CDR1 is MNHEY and CDR2 is SVGAGI. The CDR3 sequence is 15 residues long. For the CDR3, the DNA is TGTGCCGGCAGAGACCGACGACAGGCGATCTACGAGCAGTACTTC. As protein: CAGRDRRQAIYEQYF.

The chain recombines TRBV6-6 with TRBJ1-1, with 7 nucleotides matching TRBD1. V shed 2 bases and J 1 base; nucleotides not matched to a gene: 4. Germline V CDR1 and CDR2: MNHNY, SVGAGI (reference sequence). The CDR3 is 15 amino acids. CDR3 in amino acids: CASSYPDRANTEAFF. CDR3 nucleotide sequence: TGTGCCAGCAGTTACCCAGACAGGGCGAACACTGAAGCTTTCTTT.

The chain combines TRBV27 with TRBJ2-5; 7 nucleotides line up with TRBD2. This CDR3 has 14 amino acids. Germline V gene sequence: CDR1 MNHEY, CDR2 SMNVEV (reference sequence). V gave up 4 bases and J gave up 5 bases; unmatched junction bases: 7. The CDR3 sequence is CASSSREWRETQYF. CDR3 DNA sequence: TGTGCCAGCAGTTCGCGGGAGTGGAGGGAGACCCAGTACTTC.

The CDR3 sequence is CAISESGVRTDTQYF. The CDR3 bases are TGTGCCATCAGTGAGTCTGGAGTACGCACAGATACGCAGTATTTT. The chain couples TRBV10-3 to TRBJ2-3; D is unresolved. Deletions cut 0 bases from V and 1 base from J, with 8 bases between. Looked up from germline, CDR1 is ENHRY and CDR2 is SYGVKD. The CDR3 is 15 amino acids.

The V gene is TRBV29-1, the J gene TRBJ2-2, with 9 bases fitting TRBD1. CDR1 and CDR2 from the germline V gene are SQVTM and ANQGSEA. The CDR3 is 15 residues long. V shed 1 base and J 9 bases; nucleotides not matched to a gene: 9. For the CDR3, the DNA is TGCAGCGTTGAAGGGAGGGGGACAGGGATCCGGGAGCTGTTTTTT. Translating it yields CSVEGRGTGIRELFF.

The rearrangement links TRBV5-8 to TRBJ2-1; 7 nucleotides align to TRBD1. The CDR3 runs 14 residues. The germline V gene has CDR1 SGHTS and CDR2 YDEGEE. V shed 5 bases and J 3 bases; nucleotides not matched to a gene: 5. The chain's CDR3 is CASRERGLYNEQFF. CDR3 DNA sequence: TGTGCCAGCAGGGAGAGGGGGCTCTACAATGAGCAGTTCTTC.

The chain joins TRBV5-6 to TRBJ2-3; TRBD2 matches 8 bases. From germline, CDR1 is SGHDT and CDR2 YYEEEE. The CDR3 extends over 17 amino acids. V was pared by 4 bases and J by 1 base, with 11 bases of the junction left unmatched. This chain's CDR3 is CASSPGVAGWGTDTQYF. The CDR3 DNA sequence: TGTGCCAGCAGCCCCGGGGTAGCGGGGTGGGGCACAGATACGCAGTATTTT.

The chain employs TRBV7-7 and TRBJ2-2; D gene ambiguous. This CDR3 comprises 14 residues. Germline CDR1 and CDR2: SSHAT and FNYEAQ (reference sequence). Deletions cut 1 base from V and 5 bases from J, with 8 bases between. The CDR3 DNA follows: TGTGCCAGCAGCTTAGTACAGTCTACCGGGGAGCTGTTTTTT. Its translation is CASSLVQSTGELFF.

This clone occurred a few times. The chain carries TRBV5-6 and TRBJ1-1; D is undetermined. The CDR3 consists of 14 residues. Trimming shortened V by 0 bases and J by 2 bases, and 8 bases separated the two germline ends. Germline-derived CDR1 and CDR2 are SGHDT and YYEEEE. DNA of the CDR3: TGTGCCAGCAGCTTGGAACGGAGAAACACTGAAGCTTTCTTT. This translates into CASSLERRNTEAFF.

The gene calls are TRBV7-2 and TRBJ2-7, with 9 bases identical to TRBD1. With V trimmed by 2 bases and J by 2 bases, 4 bases remained unmatched. CDR3 length: 15 residues. In germline, CDR1 is SGHTA, CDR2 FQGNSA. The CDR3 DNA reads TGTGCCAGCAGCTTAATGGGACAGGGAACCTACGAGCAGTACTTC. As protein: CASSLMGQGTYEQYF. The variable domain in full, with the rest retrieved from reference TRBV7-2 and TRBJ2-7, is GAGVSQSPSNKVTEKGKDVELRCDPISGHTALYWYRQSLGQGLEFLIYFQGNSAPDKSGLPSDRFSAERTGGSVSTLTIQRTQQEDSAVYLCASSLMGQGTYEQYFGPGTRLTVT.

The gene calls are TRBV30 and TRBJ2-7; D not resolved. This CDR3 has 18 amino acids. Per germline, CDR1 GTSNPN and CDR2 SVGIG (reference sequence). V was cut by 2 bases and J by 0 bases, with 23 bases left in between. CDR3 in amino acids: CAWSWVLPAMESSYEQYF. The CDR3 region has the DNA TGTGCCTGGAGTTGGGTGCTCCCAGCCATGGAGAGCTCCTACGAGCAGTACTTC. Supplemented by reference TRBV30 and TRBJ2-7, the full variable domain reads SQTIHQWPATLVQPVGSPLSLECTVEGTSNPNLYWYRQAAGRGLQLLFYSVGIGQISSEVPQNLSASRPQDRQFILSSKKLLLSDSGFYLCAWSWVLPAMESSYEQYFGPGTRLTVT.

The rearrangement uses TRBV19 and TRBJ1-2; TRBD1 aligns across 9 bases. With V trimmed by 5 bases and J by 4 bases, 5 bases remained unmatched. Germline CDR1 and CDR2: LNHDA and SQIVND (reference sequence). The CDR3 has 14 amino acids. The chain's CDR3 is CASSSQGASYGYTF. The CDR3 DNA reads as TGTGCCAGTAGTTCACAGGGGGCGAGCTATGGCTACACCTTC.